The sequence of this T cell receptor (beta chain) was determined in a study of post-analysis software for immune sequencing data. Study-wide results and caveats: Patients carried roughly 5 TRBV segments more frequently than controls did, and TRBV5-6, TRBV5-1 and TRBV20-1 were among them.

This clonotype appeared a few times. Its antigen is unidentified. Germline V gives CDR1 SEHNR, CDR2 FQNEAQ (reference sequence). The CDR3 has 16 amino acids. The germline V and J ends were trimmed by 5 bases and 1 base, with 17 bases remaining between them. The library was made from cDNA and included unique molecular identifiers. From the PCR reads, TCRdb called clonotypes with MiXCR, one entry per CDR3 protein. The profile shows 650,000 to 900,000 distinct CDR3 sequences, around 42% of them singletons. Sequencing input: blood. The sequence came from a girl aged 10-17 years with multiple sclerosis. The chain is built from TRBV7-9 and TRBJ1-1; TRBD1 is a possible D gene (6 bases). The CDR3 loop is CASSPTGTVANTEAFF. CDR3 coding DNA: TGTGCCAGCAGCCCCACAGGGACGGTTGCGAACACTGAAGCTTTCTTT.